This TCR beta chain emerged from a study of cytomegalovirus exposure and HLA in healthy donors. The study's findings and limits: Later on, analysis showed that most CMV-associated TCR beta chains appeared to be HLA-restricted. Further analysis was carried out later, and it showed several of the most significant clusters appearing linked to common viral pathogens.

The primer mix had 60 Vbeta and 13 Jbeta primers. Original processing methods: There were tens of millions of unique TCR beta chains by a later count, and 8.5 million to 14 million of them were shared. Clones were sequenced by immunoSEQ multiplex PCR, and TCRdb holds only the in-frame ones, with some missing. The DNA gave D and trimming, while V, J and clone size come from that table. The sample has about 72,000 clones, around 80% seen once; the top ten hold 1.9%. This clone is a singleton in its sample. Its target is not known. Each donor's status was that of a healthy bone marrow donor. This CDR3 contains 12 residues. V dropped 10 bases and J dropped 8 bases, with 12 bases sitting between them. The germline V gene encodes CDR1 LNHDA and CDR2 SQIVND (reference sequence).

Source material: PBMCs. The TCR comes from a man aged 18 to 29 in good health and CMV-seronegative. The chain employs TRBV19 and TRBJ1-6, with D maybe TRBD1 (5 bases). For the CDR3, the DNA is TGTGCCACCGGTCGGGGGGATTCACCCCTCCACTTT. Its protein product is CATGRGDSPLHF.